This T cell receptor (beta chain) was captured in a study of beta chain features in type 1 diabetes (dated by TCRdb to the late 2010s). In terms of the full investigation: Patients and healthy donors did not differ in mean age, gender distribution, total cell number or subset yield. A total of around 100 million sorted cells were examined across all samples, and RNA yield correlated strongly with the number of cells per subset. The study compared the TCRB repertoires of sorted circulating CD4+ T cell subsets in recently diagnosed type 1 diabetes patients with those in matched healthy donors. Naive and central memory subsets were obtained from all 30 or so donors, but regulatory and stem cell-like memory subsets were isolated from only 8 patients and about eight healthy donors. Beyond this particular receptor, the publication reports: In all four CD4+ subsets, TCRB CDR3 length was moderately but significantly shorter in type 1 diabetes patients. PCR may preferentially amplify shorter templates, but because patient and control samples were amplified and corrected together, any resulting skew would affect both groups equally. Because cDNA was sequenced instead of genomic DNA, highly expressing activated cells could be over-represented, though the groups showed no difference in activation or CD3 levels. Naive, central memory and regulatory TCRB repertoires appeared to be more similar among patients than among healthy donors. Patients with type 1 diabetes made fewer insertions and deleted more nucleotides at VDJ recombination sites, implying thymic rearrangement abnormalities. HLA sub-analyses involved small numbers of individuals, so any influence of HLA type on TCRB rearrangement remained unresolved.

Counted from cysteine to phenylalanine, this CDR3 has 15 amino acids. Kept here is only the CDR3 DNA, which spans 45 bases and is read in frame from base 1. Trimming leaves V shorter by 9 bases and J shorter by 5 bases, with the junction holding 11 bases beyond the gene matches. The germline V gene (reference sequence) sets CDR1 to MNHNY and CDR2 to SVGAGI. From each donor, a single peripheral blood sample of approximately 120 mL on average was drawn into heparinised tubes. Naive, central memory, regulatory and stem cell-like memory CD4+ T cells were sorted on a BD FACSAria II using a panel including CD45RO, CCR7, CD25, CD127, CD95 and CD27. Every sorted population had a purity above 95%. PBMCs were separated immediately by Lymphoprep density gradient centrifugation and were stained directly, without being cultured. So that batch effects would be minimized, each experiment stained and sorted samples in pairs, pairing one healthy donor with one patient.

The entire isolated RNA was reverse transcribed using the High Capacity cDNA Reverse Transcription Kit, and thus expressed TCRB transcripts were sequenced. Deep immunoSEQ sequencing was applied to naive, central memory and regulatory T cell samples, giving an average of roughly 3.5 million total reads per sample. Sorted cells were lysed in RLT buffer and RNA was extracted with DNase-treated RNeasy Micro or Mini kits, depending on cell number. Each cell subset was processed on its own to prevent cross-contamination, while patient and healthy donor samples were processed together. The immunoSEQ multiplex PCR was used to amplify TCRB sequences from cDNA, generating 87-bp fragments that spanned the CDR3 region. Amplicons were sequenced on the Illumina HiSeq platform. Turning to the authors' computational methods: Synthetic template baselines were used to correct PCR bias computationally, reads within Hamming distance 2 were collapsed together, and singletons that could not be merged were discarded. By aligning reads against IMGT, V, D and J genes, CDR3 length, and insertions or deletions at six rearrangement sites were assigned. Within each subset, clonotype counts were normalized to sorted cell number, and only after that were true diversity and Gini coefficients computed with the tcR R package. Repertoire sharing was quantified using the overlap coefficient calculated on TCRB nucleotide sequences. As a proxy for the pre-selection repertoire, out-of-frame TCRB sequences from naive cells were analyzed. TCRdb obtained this table from immuneACCESS and retained in-frame rearrangements with V and J assigned. These tables miss some clones; where compared with another copy, unresolved V genes account for less than half of the shortfall, and the remainder is unexplained. V, J and clone size are those of that table, while D and trimming were read from the DNA. Counted in this sample were 500,000 to 650,000 clones; around 12% of them appeared once. The ten largest clones take up around 0.12% of the sample.

About this clone: Its antigen has not been determined. No base quality values were provided; no much bigger clone lies one nucleotide off.

Sequenced: naive CD4+ T cells from blood. The intended sense of this specimen's cell subset or site label: true naive CD4+ T cells. This receptor was taken from a man aged 25-45 years with type 1 diabetes. The chain is assembled from TRBV6-6 and TRBJ2-3, with 10 junctional bases fitting TRBD1. The CDR3 loop reads CASRKRDRGRDTQYF. The sequenced DNA is TGTGCCAGTCGTAAAAGGGACAGGGGAAGAGATACGCAGTATTTT.